This TCR beta chain comes out of a study of blood T cell repertoires in COVID-19. About the study: Whether acute or convalescent, the COVID-19 samples came from the United States, Italy and Spain. Sources were T cells, B-cell-depleted T cells, or PBMCs; the material itself was cDNA or gDNA.

Authors' processing steps: It was from reference gene primer amplification that nucleated cell counts were estimated. Repertoires were generated with immunoSEQ multiplex PCR, while TCRdb's copy carries only in-frame clones and drops some. V and J calls and clone size come straight from that table; D and trimming were deduced from the DNA. The sample has about 280,000 clones, approximately 86% seen once; the top ten hold 9.4%. Sequencing used peripheral blood. The TCR sequence derives from a man between 18 and 29 years old with active or convalescent COVID-19.

Here the CDR3 reads CAITAAVLGTEAFF. CDR3 bases: TGTGCCATCACGGCGGCAGTCTTGGGCACTGAAGCTTTCTTT. The rearrangement joins TRBV10-3 to TRBJ1-1; D is undetermined. V lost 7 bases and J lost 4, with 16 bases in between. CDR1 and CDR2 (germline): ENHRY, SYGVKD. The CDR3 totals 14 residues.